This entry lists 24 T cell receptor beta chains sequenced from one sample in a study of cytomegalovirus exposure and HLA in healthy donors. The PCR had 60 Vbeta and 13 Jbeta primers. Profiling relied on immunoSEQ multiplex PCR, and the TCRdb table lists in-frame clones only, not all of them. The sample shows about 190,000 clones, about four fifths of them seen only once. The specimen sequenced was PBMCs. The receptors originated from a man aged 35 to 55 in good health and CMV-seropositive.

The chain joins TRBV4-3 to TRBJ2-7; TRBD2 matches 8 bases. The trim removed 3 bases at V and 2 bases at J, leaving 6 bases unmatched. Germline CDR1 reads LGHNA; CDR2 reads YSLEER. The CDR3 has 15 residues. The CDR3 loop is CASSHSGGPTYEQYF. Here the CDR3 DNA reads TGCGCCAGCAGCCATTCGGGAGGGCCAACCTACGAGCAGTACTTC.

The chain has TRBV2 and TRBJ2-1; TRBD2 matches 7 bases. The length of the CDR3 is 15 residues. V lost 4 bases and J lost 4; bases outside the gene matches: 7. Germline-derived CDR1 and CDR2 are SNHLY and FYNNEI. CDR3 nucleotides: TGTGCCAGCAGTGTTCGACTAGCCCCGTACAATGAGCAGTTCTTC. Translated: CASSVRLAPYNEQFF.

The genes are TRBV23-1 and TRBJ2-2, with TRBD1 matching over 8 bases. TRBV23-1 has ORF status, its function being uncertain. The ends lost 4 bases at V and 4 bases at J; junction bases unmatched: 5. This CDR3 is 15 amino acids long. CDR3 protein: CASSPRDRPTGELFF. The CDR3 nucleotides are TGCGCCAGCAGTCCCCGGGACAGGCCCACCGGGGAGCTGTTTTTT.

The V call is TRBV27, the J call TRBJ1-2; weak D call: TRBD1 (5 bases). This CDR3 region has 14 residues. V was cut by 5 bases and J by 4 bases, with 14 bases left in between. Looked up from germline, CDR1 is MNHEY and CDR2 is SMNVEV (reference sequence). The CDR3: CASSPPGRAYGYTF. In DNA form, the CDR3 reads TGTGCCAGCAGTCCGCCCGGCAGGGCCTATGGCTACACCTTC.

This sequence joins TRBV6-5 and TRBJ2-5, with D tentatively TRBD2 (7 bases). The CDR3 is 14 residues long. The germline V gene encodes CDR1 MNHEY and CDR2 SVGAGI. V was shortened by 6 bases and J by 2 bases, with 13 bases between the two germline ends. The CDR3 loop is CASSPRGGQETQYF. As DNA, the CDR3 is TGTGCCAGCAGCCCCAGGGGAGGGCAAGAGACCCAGTACTTC.

This clone has just one count. The V and J genes are TRBV7-2 and TRBJ1-2; 8 positions agree with TRBD1. J gave up 10 bases and V 1 base, and 8 bases lay outside the gene matches. The CDR3 runs 14 residues. Germline assignment: CDR1 SGHTA and CDR2 FQGNSA. DNA for the CDR3: TGTGCCAGCAGCTTAGGGCCGGACAGGGACCTCTACACCTTC. This encodes CASSLGPDRDLYTF.

The chain carries TRBV27 and TRBJ1-2; unclear D gene. Germline CDR1 reads MNHEY; CDR2 reads SMNVEV (reference sequence). V lost 5 bases and J lost 1, with 8 bases in between. CDR3 length: 13 amino acids. The CDR3 here is CASSRRDNYGYTF. CDR3 nucleotides: TGTGCCAGCAGTCGGAGGGATAACTATGGCTACACCTTC.

This clone was observed a single time. This sequence joins TRBV10-3 and TRBJ1-1; the match to TRBD1 covers 7 bases. V lost 6 bases, J lost 5 bases, and 6 bases stayed unmatched. The CDR3 is 13 amino acids. The germline gives CDR1 ENHRY, CDR2 SYGVKD. In DNA, the CDR3 is TGTGCCATCAGGAAAGACAGGGAGACTGAAGCTTTCTTT. Protein product: CAIRKDRETEAFF.

The count of this clone is one. The chain carries TRBV7-2 and TRBJ2-7; 10 bases match TRBD2. V lost 5 bases and J lost 5; bases outside the gene matches: 6. Germline V CDR1 and CDR2: SGHTA, FQGNSA. CDR3 size: 14 residues. CDR3 DNA sequence: TGTGCCAGCAGCGCCGGGACTAGCGTCCACGAGCAGTACTTC. Amino acids: CASSAGTSVHEQYF.

The chain couples TRBV19 to TRBJ1-1; 11 nucleotides match TRBD1. V was pared by 4 bases and J by 7 bases, with 17 bases of the junction left unmatched. The length of the CDR3 is 18 residues. The germline gives CDR1 LNHDA, CDR2 SQIVND (reference sequence). CDR3: CASSRAVGTGGEKGEAFF. The CDR3 DNA reads as TGTGCCAGTAGTAGGGCAGTTGGGACAGGGGGTGAGAAGGGTGAAGCTTTCTTT.

The chain recombines TRBV6-5 with TRBJ2-1, with D possibly being TRBD1 (7 bases). The germline V and J ends were trimmed by 5 bases and 2 bases, with 13 bases remaining between them. The germline V gene has CDR1 MNHEY and CDR2 SVGAGI. The CDR3 length is 15 residues. DNA of the CDR3: TGTGCCAGCAGTGGAGGGGGCTTGACCTACAATGAGCAGTTCTTC. This sequence encodes CASSGGGLTYNEQFF.

CDR3: CASSQYTGSDEQFF. DNA for the CDR3: TGTGCCAGCAGCCAGTACACAGGGAGCGATGAGCAGTTCTTC. The chain is built from TRBV7-6 and TRBJ2-1, with a weak D call TRBD1 (6 bases). Trimming removed 5 bases from V and 8 bases from J, with 16 bases in between. The CDR3 extends over 14 amino acids. CDR1 is SGHVS, CDR2 FNYEAQ, per germline.

The chain recombines TRBV29-1 with TRBJ1-1, with 8 bases lining up with TRBD1. Looked up from germline, CDR1 is SQVTM and CDR2 is ANQGSEA. V dropped 7 bases and J dropped 1; count of bases not matched to a gene: 17. The CDR3 is 17 residues long. CDR3 DNA sequence: TGCAGCGCCCATGGCGGGACAGGCCCGACGGCGAACACTGAAGCTTTCTTT. It codes for CSAHGGTGPTANTEAFF.

The chain employs TRBV19 and TRBJ2-2; 12 bases align to TRBD2. The germline CDR1 and CDR2 sequences are LNHDA and SQIVND (reference sequence). This CDR3 comprises 17 residues. Trimming removed 5 bases from V and 1 base from J; junction bases left unmatched: 5. CDR3 residues: CASSVPSGRGNTGELFF. The CDR3 nucleotides are TGTGCCAGTAGTGTACCTAGCGGGAGGGGGAACACCGGGGAGCTGTTTTTT.

This clone has just one count. This rearrangement joins TRBV30 to TRBJ2-5; TRBD1 matches at 9 bases. The DNA end is a closer match to TRBJ2-7, so the J assignment may be wrong. Germline values: CDR1 GTSNPN, CDR2 SVGIG (reference sequence). There are 15 residues in the CDR3. The CDR3 loop reads CAWTISGTGSYEQYF. CDR3 in DNA: TGTGCCTGGACTATATCCGGGACAGGGAGCTACGAGCAGTACTTC.

This clone was counted once. The J gene is TRBJ1-3, the V gene TRBV5-1; tentative D call: TRBD1 (6 bases). V lost 0 bases and J lost 4, with 8 bases in between. The germline V gene has CDR1 SGHRS and CDR2 YFSETQ. This CDR3 is 14 amino acids long. This CDR3 is CASSLEGVGNTIYF. The CDR3 DNA sequence: TGCGCCAGCAGCTTGGAGGGGGTAGGAAACACCATATATTTT.

The rearrangement links TRBV5-1 to TRBJ1-1, with D perhaps TRBD1 (5 bases). V shed 0 bases and J shed 9 bases, with 6 bases lying between them. CDR3 length: 11 amino acids. Germline CDR1 is SGHRS and CDR2 is YFSETQ. The CDR3 sequence is CASSLGTKAFF. Here the CDR3 DNA reads TGCGCCAGCAGCTTGGGGACAAAAGCTTTCTTT.

The V gene is TRBV4-1, the J gene TRBJ2-7; 7 nucleotides match TRBD1. This CDR3 has 15 amino acids. V dropped 3 bases and J dropped 3; count of bases not matched to a gene: 8. Germline V gives CDR1 MGHRA, CDR2 YSYEKL. CDR3 protein: CASSHATGAGYEQYF. The CDR3, as DNA: TGCGCCAGCAGCCATGCCACAGGGGCAGGCTACGAGCAGTACTTC.

V is TRBV6-5 and J is TRBJ1-2, with D perhaps TRBD1 (5 bases). Germline-derived CDR1 and CDR2 are MNHEY and SVGAGI. The CDR3 is 12 amino acids. V lost 8 bases to trimming and J lost 1 base, with 8 bases between them. The CDR3 DNA is TGTGCCAGCCGCGGGGGTAACTATGGCTACACCTTC. It is translated as CASRGGNYGYTF.

With regard to this clone: This CDR3 is also generated by other DNA sequences in the sample. V is TRBV29-1 and J is TRBJ2-5; D is ambiguous. The CDR3 loop spans 11 amino acids. V gave up 6 bases and J gave up 5 bases, with 10 bases separating them. Germline assignment: CDR1 SQVTM and CDR2 ANQGSEA. The CDR3 DNA is TGCAGCGTGGAGAGATCGGAGACCCAGTACTTC. It codes for CSVERSETQYF.

CDR3 region: CASSEAENDEKLFF. The CDR3 nucleotides read TGCGCCAGCAGTGAGGCGGAAAACGATGAAAAACTGTTTTTT. The chain recombines TRBV10-1 with TRBJ1-4; D ambiguous. The CDR3 is 14 amino acids. Trimming took off 2 bases at V and 6 bases at J, with 10 bases between the two ends. Germline CDR1 is WNHNN and CDR2 is SYGVQD (reference sequence).

CDR3 nucleotide sequence: TGTGCCAGCAGTTACTCGACTAGAACCTACGAGCAGTACTTC. It encodes CASSYSTRTYEQYF. The V call is TRBV6-5, the J call TRBJ2-7; tentative D call: TRBD2 (6 bases). Germline V gene sequence: CDR1 MNHEY, CDR2 SVGAGI. The CDR3 is 14 residues long. V lost 0 bases to trimming and J lost 2 bases, with 8 bases between them.

This clone was seen a handful of times. The V call is TRBV7-9, the J call TRBJ1-2; D remains unclear. The CDR3 loop spans 14 amino acids. In germline, CDR1 is SEHNR, CDR2 FQNEAQ (reference sequence). Trimming stripped 4 bases from V and 5 bases from J, with 14 bases between. The CDR3 loop reads CASSSVGRSYGYTF. The CDR3 DNA reads as TGTGCCAGCAGCTCCGTTGGTCGGTCGTATGGCTACACCTTC.

The rearrangement links TRBV5-5 to TRBJ2-7, with TRBD1 matching over 10 bases. This CDR3 comprises 14 residues. Losses at the gene ends were 4 bases for V and 4 bases for J; bases not matched to a gene: 5. Germline CDR1 reads SGHKS; CDR2 reads YYEKEE (reference sequence). CDR3 in DNA: TGTGCCAGCAGCCCCCGGACAGGGGGGTACGAGCAGTACTTC. It is translated as CASSPRTGGYEQYF.